This T cell receptor (beta chain) was observed in a study of spatial heterogeneity in lung cancer. Study in general: Fewer alpha-chain than beta-chain sequences were consistently detected.

Notes on this clonotype: Its matching antigen is unknown.

Time point indicated: sample taken at primary tumor resection. Samples came from 60 to 75 TRACERx patients with untreated early-stage lung cancer. A unique molecular identifier was attached to every TCR cDNA molecule. MiXCR was run by TCRdb on the 5' RACE reads, yielding one entry per CDR3 protein. The sample consists of around 7,900 distinct CDR3 sequences, around 15% of them appearing once. V lost 5 bases and J lost 4, with 10 bases in between. The CDR3 is made up of 13 amino acids. Germline V gives CDR1 KGHDR, CDR2 SFDVKD. Study-wide results and limits: Counts that tracked tumor mutation counts were those of expanded intratumoral alpha and beta TCRs.

This sequence was found in a female donor with early-stage non-small cell lung cancer. The starting material was lung tumor tissue, obtained at surgery. The genes are TRBV24-1 and TRBJ1-2; D is possibly TRBD1 (5 bases). CDR3 residues: CATSASGFYGYTF. The CDR3 coding sequence is TGTGCCACCAGTGCGTCAGGGTTCTATGGCTACACCTTC.